This T cell receptor (beta chain) was observed in a study of shared clonotypes between healthy human individuals. Study-wide findings and caveats: Collection of samples was limited to blood; tissue repertoires likely differ.

Between the trimmed V and J ends, which lost 6 bases and 14 bases, there was a span of 18 bases. Germline assignment: CDR1 SNHLY and CDR2 FYNNEI. This CDR3 spans 12 amino acids. A word on this clone: Its target is not known.

TCRdb's copy holds only in-frame clones and misses some; the assay was immunoSEQ multiplex PCR. Of about a million clones listed, approximately 80% are singletons. The sequence derives from a man aged 18 to 30 in good health. Some clones in this sample may be carry-over from other donors' samples. The chain recombines TRBV2 with TRBJ2-3; a weak D match, TRBD2 (5 bases). The sample consisted of memory CD4+ T cells from PBMCs. Subset noted: CD45RA-negative fraction. This chain's CDR3 is CASRLMGKEGYF. The CDR3 bases are TGTGCCAGCAGATTAATGGGAAAAGAGGGGTATTTT.